Sequencing of this T cell receptor (beta chain) was carried out in a study of spatial heterogeneity in lung cancer. About this clonotype itself: Its antigen remains unidentified.

Broader study findings: Whereas they appeared in blood less at follow-up, ubiquitous expanded tumor TCRs appeared there more at resection.

TCRdb re-called the 5' RACE reads through MiXCR, storing one row per CDR3 protein. Among roughly 70,000 distinct CDR3 sequences listed, about an eighth were seen once. This CDR3 is 15 amino acids long. The germline CDR1 and CDR2 sequences are ENHRY and SYGVKD. Unmatched junction bases numbered 7, after V lost 6 bases and J lost 2 bases. Time point defined: sample taken at primary tumor resection. Unsorted whole RNA samples from tumor, nontumor lung or frozen PBMC were sequenced. The rearrangement uses TRBV10-3 and TRBJ2-3; 8 positions agree with TRBD2. The material sequenced was PBMCs, taken at surgery. The sequence came from a male donor with early-stage non-small cell lung cancer. CDR3 in DNA: TGTGCCATCAGACCCGGACTAGCCCTCACAGATACGCAGTATTTT. Encoded protein: CAIRPGLALTDTQYF.